This T cell receptor beta chain was recorded in a study of T cell responses to AZD1222 COVID-19 vaccine. Study-wide background: Pooled in the analysis were second doses at about 4 or about 12 weeks. The study, taken as a whole, reports: Donors were largely white British and mainly female; clonal diversity was possibly underestimated.

Using immunoSEQ multiplex PCR, the repertoire was profiled, and TCRdb retains in-frame clones only, with some absent. Among about 100,000 clones listed, around 84% were seen once. A remark on this clone: The antigen remains unidentified.

The CDR3 totals 17 residues. Per germline, CDR1 SGHKS and CDR2 YYEKEE (reference sequence). V was trimmed by 4 bases and J by 0 bases, leaving 17 bases between them. The clonotype originates from an adult in good health. The sample was peripheral blood, taken on day 0 of AZD1222 vaccination. The chain links TRBV5-5 to TRBJ1-3; D might be TRBD1 (5 bases). CDR3 sequence reads: CASSPNLRALSGNTIYF. The CDR3 coding sequence is TGTGCCAGCAGCCCGAACCTCAGGGCACTCTCTGGAAACACCATATATTTT.